Shown below are 27 T cell receptor beta chains from a single sample sequenced in a study of CXCR3-negative and CXCR3-positive naive CD8 T cells. Study-wide points: Hydrophobicity was higher for TRB CDR3s found in CXCR3-positive naive cells than in CXCR3-negative naive cells.

Antigen specificity for these receptors is unknown. UMI labels and 5' RACE were used to prepare the TRB cDNA libraries. TCRdb reprocessed the 5' RACE reads, keeping one entry per CDR3 protein, no DNA. The sample's table shows more than 6,500 distinct CDR3 sequences. The sequencing sample was made of naive CXCR3+ CD8+ T cells from blood. Subset denoted: CD45RO-CCR7+CD27+CD95- naive CD8+ T cells expressing CXCR3 (TNR3+). These receptor sequences come from a human donor in good health. Some clones in this sample may be carry-over from other donors' samples.

V and J are TRBV29-1 and TRBJ2-5. CDR1 is SQVTM and CDR2 is ANQGSEA in the germline V gene. This CDR3 comprises 11 residues. CDR3 residues: CSGTLGETQYF.

This chain joins TRBV2 and TRBJ2-5. Germline-derived CDR1 and CDR2 are SNHLY and FYNNEI. The CDR3 covers 13 residues. The chain's CDR3 is CASSEPGTETQYF.

The rearrangement joins TRBV5-5 to TRBJ2-6; TCRdb's D gene call, TRBD2, goes unchecked for lack of DNA. CDR3 length equals 17 residues. CDR1 and CDR2 from the germline V gene are SGHKS and YYEKEE (reference sequence). This CDR3 is CASSLGTWASGANVLTF.

The chain employs TRBV10-3 and TRBJ2-7; the TRBD1 assignment by TCRdb is unverifiable without DNA. This CDR3 has 12 amino acids. Germline V gives CDR1 ENHRY, CDR2 SYGVKD. CDR3 amino acids: CAISESGTEQYF.

This clonotype is labeled medium-sized based on frequency. The genes are TRBV29-1 and TRBJ1-1. CDR3 length: 11 amino acids. Germline lookup yields CDR1 SQVTM and CDR2 ANQGSEA. The CDR3 here is CSVPMNTEAFF.

The rearrangement links TRBV4-1 to TRBJ2-5; TCRdb indicates TRBD2, and absent DNA this call remains unverified. Germline V gives CDR1 MGHRA, CDR2 YSYEKL. The CDR3 sequence is 15 residues long. The CDR3 loop reads CASSQTGLPQETQYF.

The chain employs TRBV29-1 and TRBJ2-3; the D gene TCRdb calls, TRBD2, cannot be checked with no DNA. This CDR3 is built from 15 residues. CDR1 and CDR2 from the germline V gene are SQVTM and ANQGSEA. The CDR3 here is CSFPPGGRAVDTQYF.

According to its frequency, this clonotype is medium-sized (0.01 to 0.1%). This chain connects TRBV3-1 to TRBJ2-7; TCRdb proposes TRBD1, but this gene call is untestable without DNA. Germline assignment: CDR1 LGHDT and CDR2 YNNKEL (reference sequence). The CDR3 runs 15 residues. The CDR3 spells CASSQDGLGVDEQYF.

The chain employs TRBV28 and TRBJ2-7; no DNA is available, so the TRBD1 call from TCRdb remains unchecked. CDR3 length: 14 residues. Germline CDR1 is MDHEN and CDR2 is SYDVKM. CDR3 in amino acids: CASSFSSGAYEQYF. Drawing the rest from reference TRBV28 and TRBJ2-7, the complete variable domain is DVKVTQSSRYLVKRTGEKVFLECVQDMDHENMFWYRQDPGLGLRLIYFSYDVKMKEKGDIPEGYSVSREKKERFSLILESASTNQTSMYLCASSFSSGAYEQYFGPGTRLTVT.

The V and J genes are TRBV19 and TRBJ2-4; the D call from TCRdb, TRBD2, cannot be confirmed without DNA. This CDR3 is 17 amino acids long. Germline loops: CDR1 LNHDA, CDR2 SQIVND (reference sequence). The CDR3 sequence: CASSIETSSLAKNIQYF.

CDR3 sequence: CASRSPILTSSAHSYNEQFF. The rearrangement joins TRBV2 to TRBJ2-1; TCRdb outputs TRBD2, but without DNA this stays unchecked. This CDR3 spans 20 amino acids. CDR1 and CDR2 (germline): SNHLY, FYNNEI.

J is TRBJ2-3 and V is TRBV28; as DNA is missing, the TRBD2 call by TCRdb cannot be tested. This CDR3 is 14 amino acids long. Germline V gene data show CDR1 as MDHEN and CDR2 as SYDVKM. CDR3 sequence: CASSTRGAGDTQYF.

This clonotype is labeled medium-sized based on frequency. V and J are TRBV20-1 and TRBJ1-3. The CDR3 is 15 amino acids. Germline V gene sequence: CDR1 DFQATT, CDR2 SNEGSKA (reference sequence). The chain's CDR3 is CSARDYEGSGNTIYF.

V usage is TRBV2 and J usage is TRBJ2-7; TCRdb lists TRBD1, though no DNA is available to test this call. Germline lookup yields CDR1 SNHLY and CDR2 FYNNEI. CDR3 size: 15 residues. The CDR3 loop is CASSGGEMGSYEQYF.

V is TRBV25-1 and J is TRBJ2-5. CDR1 and CDR2 from the germline V gene are MGHDK and SYGVNS. CDR3 length equals 11 residues. CDR3 loop: CASSPAYTQYF.

This clonotype counts as medium-sized (0.01 to 0.1%) by frequency. The V gene is TRBV29-1, the J gene TRBJ2-1. Germline lookup yields CDR1 SQVTM and CDR2 ANQGSEA. The CDR3 has 13 residues. Here the CDR3 reads CSVRKMIYNEQFF.

Measured by frequency, this clonotype is medium-sized. CDR3: CASSPVVAGGPDTQYF. The chain is built from TRBV7-6 and TRBJ2-3; TCRdb lists TRBD2, though no DNA is available to test this call. This CDR3 comprises 16 residues. The germline V gene encodes CDR1 SGHVS and CDR2 FNYEAQ.

This chain connects TRBV11-2 to TRBJ1-1. The germline V gene has CDR1 SGHAT and CDR2 FQNNGV. The CDR3 runs 13 residues. The CDR3 sequence: CASSLAGNTEAFF. The complete variable domain, with remaining parts taken from reference TRBV11-2 and TRBJ1-1, reads EAGVAQSPRYKIIEKRQSVAFWCNPISGHATLYWYQQILGQGPKLLIQFQNNGVVDDSQLPKDRFSAERLKGVDSTLKIQPAKLEDSAVYLCASSLAGNTEAFFGQGTRLTVV.

This clonotype registers medium-sized by frequency. The chain couples TRBV21-1 to TRBJ2-3; TCRdb's D call, TRBD1, is unchecked because there is no DNA. TRBV21-1 corresponds to a pseudogene. The CDR3 has 15 residues. CDR3 region: CASSTPQGATDTQYF.

V and J are TRBV5-4 and TRBJ2-7; as DNA is missing, the TRBD2 call by TCRdb cannot be tested. Germline V CDR1 and CDR2: SGHNT, YYREEE (reference sequence). The CDR3 length is 16 residues. The CDR3 loop is CASSLELAGVEGEQYF.

The chain uses TRBV20-1 and TRBJ1-1. This CDR3 contains 11 residues. Per germline, CDR1 DFQATT and CDR2 SNEGSKA (reference sequence). CDR3 sequence: CSARVVAEAFF.

The chain recombines TRBV9 with TRBJ2-2. Per germline, CDR1 SGDLS and CDR2 YYNGEE. The CDR3 is made up of 12 amino acids. The CDR3 loop reads CASSGGTGELFF.

The V and J genes are TRBV27 and TRBJ2-1; TCRdb designates TRBD1, a call that cannot be tested without DNA. Germline CDR1 and CDR2: MNHEY and SMNVEV (reference sequence). The CDR3 is made up of 15 amino acids. The CDR3 spells CASSTGTGGYNEQFF.

Frequency places this clonotype as medium-sized. The V gene is TRBV29-1, the J gene TRBJ2-7; absent DNA, TCRdb's TRBD1 call cannot be checked. The germline gives CDR1 SQVTM, CDR2 ANQGSEA. The CDR3 extends over 15 amino acids. This chain's CDR3 is CSALKGRGALAEQYF.

The chain employs TRBV29-1 and TRBJ2-1; TCRdb indicates TRBD2, and absent DNA this call remains unverified. CDR3 length equals 15 residues. The germline V gene has CDR1 SQVTM and CDR2 ANQGSEA. The CDR3 sequence: CSVEDWASGTPEQFF.

Judged by frequency, this clonotype is medium-sized (0.01 to 0.1%). This rearrangement joins TRBV20-1 to TRBJ1-1; TCRdb calls TRBD1, which cannot be checked without DNA. Per germline, CDR1 DFQATT and CDR2 SNEGSKA (reference sequence). The CDR3 length is 19 residues. The CDR3 region is CSAASSGTYKDPWGTEAFF.

In terms of frequency, this clonotype is medium-sized. The CDR3 is CATSSSGPLNTGELFF. This chain uses TRBV15 with TRBJ2-2; TCRdb gives TRBD1 as the D gene, but with no DNA this cannot be confirmed. This CDR3 is built from 16 residues. Germline CDR1 and CDR2: LNHNV and YYDKDF (reference sequence).